A single sample gave rise to the 27 T cell receptor beta chains below, sequenced in a study of T cell responses to AZD1222 COVID-19 vaccine. The protocol was immunoSEQ multiplex PCR, while the TCRdb copy is restricted to in-frame clones and leaves out a portion. The sample holds 60,000 to 70,000 clones, 85% to 90% seen once. This material consisted of peripheral blood, taken on day 0 of AZD1222 vaccination. The receptors here all came from an adult in good health.

CDR3 nucleotides: TGTGCCACCAGCAGAGACCGATTAACACAAGGGTATGGCTACACCTTC. Protein: CATSRDRLTQGYGYTF. The chain uses TRBV15 and TRBJ1-2; D gene uncertain. Germline-derived CDR1 and CDR2 are LNHNV and YYDKDF (reference sequence). With 0 bases removed from V and 5 bases from J, the gap between germline ends came to 16 bases. The CDR3 length is 16 residues.

This clone was detected only a few times. The chain couples TRBV19 to TRBJ1-1, with D maybe TRBD1 (6 bases). Germline V CDR1 and CDR2: LNHDA, SQIVND (reference sequence). CDR3 size: 16 residues. V lost 3 bases and J lost 4, with 18 bases in between. In DNA, the CDR3 is TGTGCCAGTAGTATCTGGGCAGGGGCGAGGGGCACTGAAGCTTTCTTT. As protein: CASSIWAGARGTEAFF.

The rearrangement links TRBV19 to TRBJ1-5; D not resolved. The CDR3 covers 14 residues. Germline V gene sequence: CDR1 LNHDA, CDR2 SQIVND (reference sequence). V was pared by 2 bases and J by 7 bases, with 12 bases between. The CDR3 sequence is CASSIRGSGQPQHF. CDR3 in DNA: TGTGCCAGTAGTATAAGAGGGTCTGGACAGCCCCAGCATTTT.

This clone was observed a handful of times. The DNA for the CDR3 is TGTGCCAGTAGCATCGGGGGTGCCGGGGAGCTGTTTTTT. Its protein product is CASSIGGAGELFF. The chain has TRBV19 and TRBJ2-2; possibly TRBD2 for D (6 bases). The V gene lost 6 bases and the J gene lost 6 bases, with 11 bases spanning the gap. Germline loops: CDR1 LNHDA, CDR2 SQIVND (reference sequence). This CDR3 is built from 13 residues.

The chain couples TRBV27 to TRBJ2-7; D perhaps matches TRBD2 (5 bases). The germline CDR1 and CDR2 sequences are MNHEY and SMNVEV (reference sequence). The CDR3 runs to 16 residues. The V gene lost 3 bases and the J gene lost 3 bases, with 18 bases spanning the gap. Written as DNA, the CDR3 is TGTGCCAGCAGTTTGCATGGGTCCGGGAACCGCTACGAGCAGTACTTC. It codes for CASSLHGSGNRYEQYF.

The genes are TRBV7-2 and TRBJ1-2, with 9 nucleotides matching TRBD1. The junction had 8 bases not matched to a gene; V was cut back by 1 base and J by 8 bases. The CDR3 has 15 amino acids. CDR1 SGHTA and CDR2 FQGNSA come from the germline V gene. The CDR3 is CASSLGAGTGLGYTF. CDR3 DNA sequence: TGTGCCAGCAGCTTAGGGGCAGGGACAGGGCTCGGCTACACCTTC. Drawing the rest from reference TRBV7-2 and TRBJ1-2, the complete variable domain is GAGVSQSPSNKVTEKGKDVELRCDPISGHTALYWYRQSLGQGLEFLIYFQGNSAPDKSGLPSDRFSAERTGGSVSTLTIQRTQQEDSAVYLCASSLGAGTGLGYTFGSGTRLTVV.

The chain links TRBV5-1 to TRBJ1-2; the D is unclear. CDR3 size: 15 residues. From germline, CDR1 is SGHRS and CDR2 YFSETQ. Trimming pared 0 bases from V and 2 bases from J, leaving 11 bases between. CDR3 in amino acids: CASSLEGPLNYGYTF. The CDR3, as DNA: TGCGCCAGCAGCTTGGAAGGCCCACTGAACTATGGCTACACCTTC.

The V and J genes are TRBV7-8 and TRBJ2-1, with TRBD1 identical over 9 bases. V lost 3 bases to trimming and J lost 8 bases; unmatched junction nucleotides: 5. The CDR3 extends over 14 amino acids. CDR1 and CDR2 from the germline V gene are SGHVS and FQNEAQ. The DNA of the CDR3 is TGTGCCAGCAGCTTCGGACAGGGGTTTGATGAGCAGTTCTTC. It codes for CASSFGQGFDEQFF.

This clone was seen only once. The CDR3 region is CASSPVHGGAGQFNYGYTF. DNA of the CDR3: TGTGCCAGCAGCCCCGTCCACGGCGGCGCCGGGCAATTTAACTATGGCTACACCTTC. This chain uses TRBV13 with TRBJ1-2, with D uncertain. CDR1 and CDR2 from the germline V gene are PRHDT and FYEKMQ (reference sequence). CDR3 length: 19 residues. V was cut by 5 bases and J by 1 base, with 26 bases left in between.

V is TRBV12-3 or TRBV12-4 and J is TRBJ1-1, with D maybe TRBD1 (5 bases). The ends were cut back, 6 bases at V and 5 bases at J, with 13 bases in the middle. This CDR3 region has 13 residues. CDR3 DNA sequence: TGTGCCAGCAGGGACCTCGGGGGGACTGAAGCTTTCTTT. This codes for CASRDLGGTEAFF.

Concerning this clone: An end of the junction does not agree with germline; a read error may underlie this. The chain joins TRBV7-2 to TRBJ1-5, with no clear D. Germline V gives CDR1 SGHTA, CDR2 FQGNSA. This CDR3 has 13 residues. The CDR3 protein is CASSLEEPQPQHF. DNA for the CDR3: TGTGCCAGCAGTTTAGAGGAGCCTCAGCCCCAGCATTTT. The whole variable domain, remainder taken from reference TRBV7-2 and TRBJ1-5, is GAGVSQSPSNKVTEKGKDVELRCDPISGHTALYWYRQSLGQGLEFLIYFQGNSAPDKSGLPSDRFSAERTGGSVSTLTIQRTQQEDSAVYLCASSLEEPQPQHFGDGTRLSIL.

The gene calls are TRBV7-8 and TRBJ2-2, with TRBD2 identical over 7 bases. V trimming: 2 bases; J trimming: 4 bases; junction bases outside the gene matches: 7. CDR1 is SGHVS and CDR2 is FQNEAQ in the germline V gene. This CDR3 contains 16 residues. The CDR3 spells CASSLIPTGGTGELFF. DNA for the CDR3: TGTGCCAGCAGCTTAATTCCGACGGGGGGCACCGGGGAGCTGTTTTTT.

The chain joins TRBV6-1 to TRBJ1-4; D is possibly TRBD1 (6 bases). The CDR3 runs to 15 residues. CDR1 is MNHNS and CDR2 is SASEGT in the germline V gene. Trimming pared 5 bases from V and 7 bases from J, leaving 17 bases between. The CDR3: CASSSRTVEGEKLFF. CDR3 DNA sequence: TGTGCCAGCAGTTCTCGGACAGTGGAGGGTGAAAAACTGTTTTTT.

The chain joins TRBV5-1 to TRBJ2-7; perhaps TRBD1 as D (6 bases). Germline values: CDR1 SGHRS, CDR2 YFSETQ. Trimming took 0 bases from V and 0 from J, leaving 13 bases between them. This CDR3 region has 16 residues. CDR3: CASSLAPQGSSYEQYF. The DNA of the CDR3 is TGCGCCAGCAGCTTGGCCCCACAGGGTAGCTCCTACGAGCAGTACTTC. Based on the CDR3 plus reference TRBV5-1 and TRBJ2-7, the full variable domain is KAGVTQTPRYLIKTRGQQVTLSCSPISGHRSVSWYQQTPGQGLQFLFEYFSETQRNKGNFPGRFSGRQFSNSRSEMNVSTLELGDSALYLCASSLAPQGSSYEQYFGPGTRLTVT.

This clone was recorded once. V is TRBV28 and J is TRBJ1-5; 9 positions agree with TRBD1. Germline V gives CDR1 MDHEN, CDR2 SYDVKM. V was pared by 5 bases and J by 7 bases, with 9 bases of the junction left unmatched. The CDR3 runs to 15 residues. CDR3 protein: CASSTGTGYRQPQHF. CDR3 nucleotide sequence: TGTGCCAGCAGTACCGGGACAGGGTATAGGCAGCCCCAGCATTTT.

The chain has TRBV6-5 and TRBJ1-1; no firm D call. Trimming removed 2 bases at V and 11 bases at J, with 18 bases between. This CDR3 spans 14 amino acids. Germline V lookup: CDR1 MNHEY, CDR2 SVGAGI. CDR3 loop: CASSYDPWVPSAFF. CDR3 nucleotide sequence: TGTGCCAGCAGTTACGATCCTTGGGTCCCTTCGGCTTTCTTT.

V gene TRBV19 combines with J gene TRBJ1-2; D not certain. CDR1 is LNHDA and CDR2 is SQIVND in the germline V gene (reference sequence). Trimming took 1 base from V and 6 from J, leaving 9 bases between them. CDR3 length equals 13 residues. The CDR3: CASSIAGFDGYTF. The CDR3 coding sequence is TGTGCCAGTAGTATAGCGGGGTTCGATGGCTACACCTTC.

The chain uses TRBV7-6 and TRBJ1-2, with 7 bases identical to TRBD1. This CDR3 is 13 amino acids long. The germline V gene encodes CDR1 SGHVS and CDR2 FNYEAQ. V gave up 3 bases and J gave up 6 bases; unmatched junction bases: 4. The chain's CDR3 is CASSLRQGDGYTF. CDR3 sequence (DNA): TGTGCCAGCAGCTTGAGACAGGGTGATGGCTACACCTTC.

The V gene is TRBV5-1, the J gene TRBJ1-1; tentative D call: TRBD1 (5 bases). CDR1 is SGHRS and CDR2 is YFSETQ in the germline V gene. This CDR3 has 15 amino acids. Trimming cost V 0 bases and J 4 bases, with 13 bases left between them. CDR3 region: CASSLEQGGSTEAFF. The CDR3 DNA reads TGCGCCAGCAGCTTGGAGCAGGGAGGGAGCACTGAAGCTTTCTTT.

This chain joins TRBV7-9 and TRBJ1-6; 12 bases agree with TRBD1. Germline lookup yields CDR1 SEHNR and CDR2 FQNEAQ (reference sequence). The CDR3 is made up of 18 amino acids. V lost 1 base and J lost 8; bases outside the gene matches: 9. This CDR3 is CASSLVGTGGLMDSPLHF. CDR3 nucleotide sequence: TGTGCCAGCAGCTTAGTTGGGACAGGGGGCCTCATGGATTCACCCCTCCACTTT.

This chain joins TRBV6-5 and TRBJ1-2; TRBD1 is a possible D gene (6 bases). This CDR3 contains 14 residues. Germline CDR1 is MNHEY and CDR2 is SVGAGI. The V end was cut by 0 bases, the J end by 8 bases, with 13 bases between. The CDR3 coding sequence is TGTGCCAGCAGTTACTCAGGGGGAATGAAGGGCTACACCTTC. Encoded protein: CASSYSGGMKGYTF.

This rearrangement joins TRBV19 to TRBJ2-7; D gene uncertain. This CDR3 is built from 15 residues. Trimming took 2 bases from V and 2 from J, leaving 13 bases between them. The germline gives CDR1 LNHDA, CDR2 SQIVND (reference sequence). This CDR3 is CASSISVRGTYEQYF. CDR3 sequence (DNA): TGTGCCAGTAGTATATCCGTCCGTGGGACCTACGAGCAGTACTTC.

The DNA of the CDR3 is TGTGCCAGAAAGACAGGGGTATCTGGAAACACCATATATTTT. Its protein product is CARKTGVSGNTIYF. The gene calls are TRBV5-3 and TRBJ1-3; 8 nucleotides align to TRBD1. TRBV5-3 counts as an open reading frame of uncertain function. The CDR3 loop spans 14 amino acids. Unmatched junction bases numbered 3, after V lost 6 bases and J lost 1 base.

V usage is TRBV5-6 and J usage is TRBJ2-5; 9 bases match TRBD1. V lost 4 bases, J lost 5 bases, and 9 bases stayed unmatched. The CDR3 totals 15 residues. From germline, CDR1 is SGHDT and CDR2 YYEEEE. CDR3 in DNA: TGTGCCAGCAGCGCGCCGAACAGGGGGCGTGAGACCCAGTACTTC. It yields the protein CASSAPNRGRETQYF. Looking up the rest from reference TRBV5-6 and TRBJ2-5 gives the full variable domain: DAGVTQSPTHLIKTRGQQVTLRCSPKSGHDTVSWYQQALGQGPQFIFQYYEEEERQRGNFPDRFSGHQFPNYSSELNVNALLLGDSALYLCASSAPNRGRETQYFGPGTRLLVL.

J is TRBJ2-1 and V is TRBV6-5; D might be TRBD1 or TRBD2, each matching 5 bases. The germline CDR1 and CDR2 sequences are MNHEY and SVGAGI. The CDR3 spans 14 residues. Trimming removed 7 bases at V and 3 bases at J, with 13 bases between. CDR3 sequence (DNA): TGTGCCAGCACCCGGGACGGTGTCTACAATGAGCAGTTCTTC. Translating gives CASTRDGVYNEQFF.

This chain joins TRBV5-5 and TRBJ2-7; tentative D call: TRBD2 (6 bases). V was shortened by 0 bases and J by 2 bases, with 18 bases between the two germline ends. CDR1 SGHKS and CDR2 YYEKEE come from the germline V gene (reference sequence). The CDR3 is made up of 17 amino acids. The CDR3 DNA follows: TGTGCCAGCAGCTTGGCCGATGCTAGCGTGTCCCCCTACGAGCAGTACTTC. Protein: CASSLADASVSPYEQYF.

The rearrangement uses TRBV30 and TRBJ1-4; D may be TRBD1 (5 bases). V lost 3 bases to trimming and J lost 4 bases, with 9 bases between them. The CDR3 length is 13 residues. Germline V gives CDR1 GTSNPN, CDR2 SVGIG (reference sequence). The CDR3 sequence: CAWRRGRNEKLFF. The CDR3 nucleotides read TGTGCCTGGAGGCGGGGACGTAATGAAAAACTGTTTTTT.